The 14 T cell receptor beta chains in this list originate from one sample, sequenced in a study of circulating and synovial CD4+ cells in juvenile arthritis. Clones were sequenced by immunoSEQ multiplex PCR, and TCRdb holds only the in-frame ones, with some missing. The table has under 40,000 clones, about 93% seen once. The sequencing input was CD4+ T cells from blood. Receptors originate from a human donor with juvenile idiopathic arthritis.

CDR3 amino acids: CASSQPSGLNEQFF. CDR3 DNA: TGCGCCAGCAGCCAGCCTAGCGGACTAAATGAGCAGTTCTTC. This chain connects TRBV4-1 to TRBJ2-1; 7 bases match TRBD2. CDR3 length: 14 residues. The germline V gene encodes CDR1 MGHRA and CDR2 YSYEKL. With 3 bases clipped from V and 7 bases from J, the junction kept 6 bases outside the gene matches.

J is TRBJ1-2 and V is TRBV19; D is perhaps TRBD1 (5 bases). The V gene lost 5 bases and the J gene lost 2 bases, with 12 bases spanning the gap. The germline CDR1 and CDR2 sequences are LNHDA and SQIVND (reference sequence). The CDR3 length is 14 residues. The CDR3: CASSQGLQNYGYTF. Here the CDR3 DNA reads TGTGCCAGTAGTCAGGGTTTACAGAACTATGGCTACACCTTC.

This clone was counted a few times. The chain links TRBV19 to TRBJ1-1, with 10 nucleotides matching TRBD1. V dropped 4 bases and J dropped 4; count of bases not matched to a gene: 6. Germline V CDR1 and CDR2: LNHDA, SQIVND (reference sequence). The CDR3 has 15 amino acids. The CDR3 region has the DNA TGTGCCAGTAGTACTTCGACAGGGGGCCCCACTGAAGCTTTCTTT. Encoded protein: CASSTSTGGPTEAFF.

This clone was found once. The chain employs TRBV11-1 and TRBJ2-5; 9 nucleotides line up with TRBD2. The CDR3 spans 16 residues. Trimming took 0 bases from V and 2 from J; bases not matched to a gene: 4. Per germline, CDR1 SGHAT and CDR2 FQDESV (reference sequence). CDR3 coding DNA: TGTGCCAGCAGCTTAGCGTATACTAGCGGGCAAGAGACCCAGTACTTC. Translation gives CASSLAYTSGQETQYF.

The CDR3 is CAWAGIGPQFF. Written as DNA, the CDR3 is TGTGCCTGGGCGGGGATAGGCCCCCAGTTCTTC. V usage is TRBV30 and J usage is TRBJ2-1, with D perhaps TRBD2 (6 bases). The germline V and J ends were trimmed by 5 bases and 13 bases, with 15 bases remaining between them. The CDR3 extends over 11 amino acids. Germline CDR1 GTSNPN, CDR2 SVGIG (reference sequence).

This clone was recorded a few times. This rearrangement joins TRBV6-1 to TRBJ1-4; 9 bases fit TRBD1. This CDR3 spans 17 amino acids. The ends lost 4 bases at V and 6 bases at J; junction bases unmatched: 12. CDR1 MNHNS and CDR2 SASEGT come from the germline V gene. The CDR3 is CASSALSGQGRDEKLFF. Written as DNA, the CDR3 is TGTGCCAGCAGTGCCCTATCCGGACAGGGGCGGGATGAAAAACTGTTTTTT.

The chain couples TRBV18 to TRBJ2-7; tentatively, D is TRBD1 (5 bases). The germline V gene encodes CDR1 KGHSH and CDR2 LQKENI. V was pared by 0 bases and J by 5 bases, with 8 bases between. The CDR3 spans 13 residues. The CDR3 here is CASSPPGQNEQYF. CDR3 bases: TGTGCCAGCTCACCACCGGGGCAGAACGAGCAGTACTTC. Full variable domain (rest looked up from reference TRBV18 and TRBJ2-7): NAGVMQNPRHLVRRRGQEARLRCSPMKGHSHVYWYRQLPEEGLKFMVYLQKENIIDESGMPKERFSAEFPKEGPSILRIQQVVRGDSAAYFCASSPPGQNEQYFGPGTRLTVT.

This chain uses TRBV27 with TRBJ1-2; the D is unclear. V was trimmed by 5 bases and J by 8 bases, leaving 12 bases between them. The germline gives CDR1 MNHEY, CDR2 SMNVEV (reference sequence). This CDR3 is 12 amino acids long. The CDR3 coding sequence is TGTGCCAGCAGTGACCCCAAGGAGGGCTACACCTTC. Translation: CASSDPKEGYTF.

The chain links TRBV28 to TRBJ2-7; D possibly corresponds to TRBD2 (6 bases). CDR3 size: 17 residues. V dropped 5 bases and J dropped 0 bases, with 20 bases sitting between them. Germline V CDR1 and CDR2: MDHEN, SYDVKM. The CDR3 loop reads CASSPVKALAFSYEQYF. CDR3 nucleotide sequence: TGTGCCAGCAGTCCCGTCAAGGCCCTAGCGTTCTCCTACGAGCAGTACTTC.

CDR3 nucleotide sequence: TGCGCCAGCAGTTCAGACACTGCCCTCAACACCGGGGAGCTGTTTTTT. This sequence encodes CASSSDTALNTGELFF. This sequence joins TRBV5-1 and TRBJ2-2, with D unresolved. Germline assignment: CDR1 SGHRS and CDR2 YFSETQ. CDR3 length: 16 amino acids. V was pared by 5 bases and J by 2 bases, with 16 bases between.

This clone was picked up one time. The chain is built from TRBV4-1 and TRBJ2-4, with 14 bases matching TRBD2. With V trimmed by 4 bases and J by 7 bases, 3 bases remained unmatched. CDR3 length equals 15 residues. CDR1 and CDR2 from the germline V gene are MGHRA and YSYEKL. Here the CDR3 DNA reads TGCGCCAGCAGCCCGGGACTAGCGGGAGTCAACATTCAGTACTTC. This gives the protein CASSPGLAGVNIQYF.

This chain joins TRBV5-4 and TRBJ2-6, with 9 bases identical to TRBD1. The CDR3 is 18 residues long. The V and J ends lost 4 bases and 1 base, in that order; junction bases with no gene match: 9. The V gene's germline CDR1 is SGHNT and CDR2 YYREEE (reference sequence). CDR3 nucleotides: TGTGCCAGCAGCCCAGAGGGGGACAGGGTTTCTGGGGCCAACGTCCTGACTTTC. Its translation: CASSPEGDRVSGANVLTF.

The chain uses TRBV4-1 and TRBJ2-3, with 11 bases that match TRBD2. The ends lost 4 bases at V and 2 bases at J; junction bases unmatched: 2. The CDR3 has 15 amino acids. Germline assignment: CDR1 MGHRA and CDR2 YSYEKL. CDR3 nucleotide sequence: TGCGCCAGCAGCCTGGGACTAGCGGACACAGATACGCAGTATTTT. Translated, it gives CASSLGLADTDTQYF.

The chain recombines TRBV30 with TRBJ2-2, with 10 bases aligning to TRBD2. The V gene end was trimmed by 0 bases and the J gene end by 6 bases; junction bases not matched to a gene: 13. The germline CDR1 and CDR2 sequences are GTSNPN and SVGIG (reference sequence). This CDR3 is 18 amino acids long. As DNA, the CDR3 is TGTGCCTGGAGTGTACGTGGGCTAGCGGGAGTTCGGGCCGGGGAGCTGTTTTTT. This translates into CAWSVRGLAGVRAGELFF.